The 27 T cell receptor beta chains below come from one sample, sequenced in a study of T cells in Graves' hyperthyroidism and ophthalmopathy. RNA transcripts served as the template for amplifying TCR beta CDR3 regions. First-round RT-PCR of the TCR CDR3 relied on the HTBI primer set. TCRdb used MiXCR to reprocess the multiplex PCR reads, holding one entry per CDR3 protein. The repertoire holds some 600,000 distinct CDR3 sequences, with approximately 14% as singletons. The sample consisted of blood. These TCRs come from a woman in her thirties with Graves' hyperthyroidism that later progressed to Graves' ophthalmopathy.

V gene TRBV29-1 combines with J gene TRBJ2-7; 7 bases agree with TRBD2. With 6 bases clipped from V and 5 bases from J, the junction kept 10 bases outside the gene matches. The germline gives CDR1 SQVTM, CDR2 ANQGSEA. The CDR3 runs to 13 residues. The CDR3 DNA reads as TGCAGCGTGGGGGGGGGGGAACTCGACGAGCAGTACTTC. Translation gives CSVGGGELDEQYF.

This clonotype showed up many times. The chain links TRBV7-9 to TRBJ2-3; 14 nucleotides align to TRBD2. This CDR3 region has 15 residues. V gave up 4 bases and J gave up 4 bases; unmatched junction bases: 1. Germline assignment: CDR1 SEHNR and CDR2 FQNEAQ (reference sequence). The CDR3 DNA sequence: TGTGCCAGCAGCTCGGGACTAGCGGGAGCAGATACGCAGTATTTT. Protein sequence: CASSSGLAGADTQYF.

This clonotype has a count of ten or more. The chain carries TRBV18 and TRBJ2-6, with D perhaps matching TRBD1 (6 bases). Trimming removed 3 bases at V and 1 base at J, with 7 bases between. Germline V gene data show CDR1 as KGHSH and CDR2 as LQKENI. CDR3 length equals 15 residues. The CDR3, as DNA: TGTGCCAGCTCACCGGGGGCTTCTGGGGCCAACGTCCTGACTTTC. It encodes CASSPGASGANVLTF.

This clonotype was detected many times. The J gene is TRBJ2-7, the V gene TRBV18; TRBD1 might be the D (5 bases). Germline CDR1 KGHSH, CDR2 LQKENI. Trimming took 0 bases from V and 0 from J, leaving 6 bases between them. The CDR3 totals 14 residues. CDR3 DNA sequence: TGTGCCAGCTCACCACCCACAGGCTCCTACGAGCAGTACTTC. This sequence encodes CASSPPTGSYEQYF.

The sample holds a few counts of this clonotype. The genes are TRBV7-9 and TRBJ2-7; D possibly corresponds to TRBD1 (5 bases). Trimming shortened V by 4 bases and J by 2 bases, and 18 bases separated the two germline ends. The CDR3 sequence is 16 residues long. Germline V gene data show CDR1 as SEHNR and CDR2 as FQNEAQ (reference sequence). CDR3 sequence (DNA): TGTGCCAGCAGCTCCAAGACAGAGGTGATACCCTACGAGCAGTACTTC. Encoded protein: CASSSKTEVIPYEQYF. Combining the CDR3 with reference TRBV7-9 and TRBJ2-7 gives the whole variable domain DTGVSQNPRHKITKRGQNVTFRCDPISEHNRLYWYRQTLGQGPEFLTYFQNEAQLEKSRLLSDRFSAERPKGSFSTLEIQRTEQGDSAMYLCASSSKTEVIPYEQYFGPGTRLTVT.

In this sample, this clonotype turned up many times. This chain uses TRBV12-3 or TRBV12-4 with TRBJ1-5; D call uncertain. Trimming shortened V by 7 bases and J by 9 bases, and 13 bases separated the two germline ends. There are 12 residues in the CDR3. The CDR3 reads CASKTIEGPQHF. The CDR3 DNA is TGTGCCAGCAAAACTATTGAGGGGCCCCAGCATTTT.

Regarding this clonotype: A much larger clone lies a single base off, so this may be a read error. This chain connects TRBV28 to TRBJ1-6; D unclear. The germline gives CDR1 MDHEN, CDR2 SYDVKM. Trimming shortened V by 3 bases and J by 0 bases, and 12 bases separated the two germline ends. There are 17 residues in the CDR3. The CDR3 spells CASSLSAGPSYNSPLHF. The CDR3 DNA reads TGTGCCAGCAGTTTGTCCGCGGGCCCCTCCTATAATTCACCCCTCCACTTT.

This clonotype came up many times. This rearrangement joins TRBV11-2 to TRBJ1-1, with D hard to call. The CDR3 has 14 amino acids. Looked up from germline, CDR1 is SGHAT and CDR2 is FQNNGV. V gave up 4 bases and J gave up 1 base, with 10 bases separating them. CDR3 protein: CASSSRTPNTEAFF. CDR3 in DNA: TGTGCCAGCAGCTCCCGGACCCCGAACACTGAAGCTTTCTTT.

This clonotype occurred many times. The CDR3 DNA is TGTGCCAGCAGCGTAGGGCCTAGCGGGGCCTACAATGAGCAGTTCTTC. It translates to CASSVGPSGAYNEQFF. The chain employs TRBV9 and TRBJ2-1; TRBD2 matches at 9 bases. V shed 0 bases, J shed 2 bases, and the junction held 3 bases outside the gene matches. The CDR3 is 16 residues long. Germline V gene lookup returns CDR1 SGDLS and CDR2 YYNGEE.

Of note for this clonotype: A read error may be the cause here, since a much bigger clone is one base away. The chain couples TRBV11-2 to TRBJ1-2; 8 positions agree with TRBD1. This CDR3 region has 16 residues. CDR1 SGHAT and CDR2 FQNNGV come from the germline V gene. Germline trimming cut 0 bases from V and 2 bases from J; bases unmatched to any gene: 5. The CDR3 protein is CASSLDCPGGNYGYTF. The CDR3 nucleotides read TGTGCCAGCAGCTTAGATTGTCCAGGGGGCAACTATGGCTACACCTTC.

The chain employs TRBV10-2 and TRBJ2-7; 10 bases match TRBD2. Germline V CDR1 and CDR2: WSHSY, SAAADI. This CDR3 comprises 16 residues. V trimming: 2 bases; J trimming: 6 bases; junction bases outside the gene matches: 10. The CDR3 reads CASSESLAGVSGEQYF. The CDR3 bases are TGCGCCAGCAGTGAGAGTCTAGCGGGAGTATCGGGCGAGCAGTACTTC.

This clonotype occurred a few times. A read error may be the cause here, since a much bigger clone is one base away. CDR3 region: CASGYPLRTGGTEAFF. CDR3 DNA sequence: TGTGCCAGCGGTTACCCCTTAAGGACAGGGGGCACTGAAGCTTTCTTT. The V gene is TRBV6-5, the J gene TRBJ1-1, with TRBD1 identical over 10 bases. Per germline, CDR1 MNHEY and CDR2 SVGAGI. This CDR3 is 16 amino acids long.

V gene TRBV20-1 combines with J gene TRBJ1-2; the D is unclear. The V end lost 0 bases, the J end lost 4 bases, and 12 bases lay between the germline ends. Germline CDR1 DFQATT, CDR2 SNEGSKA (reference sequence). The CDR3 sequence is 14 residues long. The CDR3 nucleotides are TGCAGTGCTAGAGAGGGAAGTAATTTCTATGGCTACACCTTC. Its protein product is CSAREGSNFYGYTF.

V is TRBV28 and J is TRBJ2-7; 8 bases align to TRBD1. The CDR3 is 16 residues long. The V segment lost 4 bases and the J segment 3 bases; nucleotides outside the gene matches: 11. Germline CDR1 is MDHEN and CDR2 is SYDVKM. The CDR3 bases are TGTGCCAGCAGTTCAGTAACAGGGGGGTCATTCTACGAGCAGTACTTC. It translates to CASSSVTGGSFYEQYF.

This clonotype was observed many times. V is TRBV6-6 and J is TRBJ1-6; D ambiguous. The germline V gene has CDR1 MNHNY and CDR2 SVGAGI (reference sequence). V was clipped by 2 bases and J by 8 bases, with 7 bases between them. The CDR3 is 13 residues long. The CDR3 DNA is TGTGCCAGCAGTTACGGGGTTGATTCACCCCTCCACTTT. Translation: CASSYGVDSPLHF.

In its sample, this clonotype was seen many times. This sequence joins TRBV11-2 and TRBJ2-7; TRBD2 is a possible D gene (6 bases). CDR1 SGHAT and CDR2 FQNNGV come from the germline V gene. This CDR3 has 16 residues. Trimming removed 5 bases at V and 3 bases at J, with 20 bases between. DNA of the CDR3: TGTGCCAGCAGCCACTTCATTGGGGAGCGGGTCTACGAGCAGTACTTC. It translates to CASSHFIGERVYEQYF.

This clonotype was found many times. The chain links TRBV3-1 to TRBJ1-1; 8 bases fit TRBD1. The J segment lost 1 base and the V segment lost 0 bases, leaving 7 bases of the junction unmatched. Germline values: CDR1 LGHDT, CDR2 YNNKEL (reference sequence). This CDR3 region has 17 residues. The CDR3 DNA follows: TGTGCCAGCAGCCAAGATACTACAGGGGGAAGGAACACTGAAGCTTTCTTT. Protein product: CASSQDTTGGRNTEAFF. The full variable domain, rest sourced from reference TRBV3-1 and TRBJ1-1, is DTAVSQTPKYLVTQMGNDKSIKCEQNLGHDTMYWYKQDSKKFLKIMFSYNNKELIINETVPNRFSPKSPDKAHLNLHINSLELGDSAVYFCASSQDTTGGRNTEAFFGQGTRLTVV.

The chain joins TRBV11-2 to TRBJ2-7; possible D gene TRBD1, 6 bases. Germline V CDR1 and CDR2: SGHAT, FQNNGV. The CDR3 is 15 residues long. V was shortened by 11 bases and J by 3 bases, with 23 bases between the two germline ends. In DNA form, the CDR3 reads TGTGCCTGGAGCCCCATTCAGGGGATCGGCTACGAGCAGTACTTC. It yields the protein CAWSPIQGIGYEQYF.

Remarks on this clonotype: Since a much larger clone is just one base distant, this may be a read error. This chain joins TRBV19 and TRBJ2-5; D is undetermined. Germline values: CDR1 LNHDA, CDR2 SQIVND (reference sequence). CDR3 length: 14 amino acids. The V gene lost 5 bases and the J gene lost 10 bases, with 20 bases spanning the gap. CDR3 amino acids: CASSLAGSWEDQYF. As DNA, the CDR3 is TGTGCCAGTAGTCTCGCCGGTTCTTGGGAAGACCAGTACTTC.

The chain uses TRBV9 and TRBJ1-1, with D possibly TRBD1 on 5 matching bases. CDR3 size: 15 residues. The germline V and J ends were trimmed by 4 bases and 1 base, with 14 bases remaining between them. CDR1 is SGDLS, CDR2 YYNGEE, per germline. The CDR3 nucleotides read TGTGCCAGCAGCCCCCCCGGGGGGGAGAACACTGAAGCTTTCTTT. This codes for CASSPPGGENTEAFF.

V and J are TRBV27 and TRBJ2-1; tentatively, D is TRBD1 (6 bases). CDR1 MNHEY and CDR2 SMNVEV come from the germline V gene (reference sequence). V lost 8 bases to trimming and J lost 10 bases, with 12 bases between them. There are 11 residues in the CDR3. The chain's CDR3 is CASSDSWEQFF. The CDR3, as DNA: TGTGCCAGCTCGGACAGCTGGGAGCAGTTCTTC.

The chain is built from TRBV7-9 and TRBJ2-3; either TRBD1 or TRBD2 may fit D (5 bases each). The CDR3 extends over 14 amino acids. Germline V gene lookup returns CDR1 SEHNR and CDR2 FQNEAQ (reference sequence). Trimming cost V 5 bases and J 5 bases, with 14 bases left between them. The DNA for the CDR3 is TGTGCCAGCAGCACGCGGACTGGGGGAGATACGCAGTATTTT. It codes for CASSTRTGGDTQYF.

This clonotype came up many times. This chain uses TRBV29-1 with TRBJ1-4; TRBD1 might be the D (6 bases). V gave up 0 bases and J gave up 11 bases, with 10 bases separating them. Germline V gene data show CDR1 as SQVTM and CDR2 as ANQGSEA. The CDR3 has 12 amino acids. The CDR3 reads CSVEDGGAKLFF. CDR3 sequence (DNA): TGCAGCGTTGAAGATGGGGGGGCTAAACTGTTTTTT.

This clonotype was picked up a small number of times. As DNA, the CDR3 is TGTGCCAGCAGCGTAGGAGGAGACAGGCTGTACAATGAGCAGTTCTTC. This codes for CASSVGGDRLYNEQFF. The V gene is TRBV9, the J gene TRBJ2-1; D might be TRBD1 (6 bases). The V and J ends lost 0 bases and 4 bases respectively, with 14 bases between them. The CDR3 sequence is 16 residues long. Looked up from germline, CDR1 is SGDLS and CDR2 is YYNGEE.

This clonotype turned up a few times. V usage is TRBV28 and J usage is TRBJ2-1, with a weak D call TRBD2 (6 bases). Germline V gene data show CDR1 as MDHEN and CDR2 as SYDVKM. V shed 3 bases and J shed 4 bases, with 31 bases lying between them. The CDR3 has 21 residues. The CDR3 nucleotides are TGTGCCAGCAGTTTCCCTTCTGGGGTTGGAGGGTCGATAAGTACTTACAATGAGCAGTTCTTC. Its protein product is CASSFPSGVGGSISTYNEQFF. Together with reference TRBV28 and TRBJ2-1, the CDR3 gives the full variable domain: DVKVTQSSRYLVKRTGEKVFLECVQDMDHENMFWYRQDPGLGLRLIYFSYDVKMKEKGDIPEGYSVSREKKERFSLILESASTNQTSMYLCASSFPSGVGGSISTYNEQFFGPGTRLTVL.

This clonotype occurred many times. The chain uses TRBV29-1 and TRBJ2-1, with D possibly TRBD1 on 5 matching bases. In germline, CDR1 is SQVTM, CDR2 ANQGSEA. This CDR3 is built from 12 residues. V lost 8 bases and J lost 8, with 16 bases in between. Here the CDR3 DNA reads TGCAGCTTGCTTGGAAGGGGCGATGAGCAGTTCTTC. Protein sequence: CSLLGRGDEQFF.

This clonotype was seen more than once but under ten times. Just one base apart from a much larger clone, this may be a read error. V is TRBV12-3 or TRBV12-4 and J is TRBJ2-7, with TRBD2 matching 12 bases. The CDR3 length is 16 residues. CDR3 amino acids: CANSRTSGIGSYEQYF. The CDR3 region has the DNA TGTGCCAACAGTCGGACTAGCGGGATTGGGTCCTACGAGCAGTACTTC.